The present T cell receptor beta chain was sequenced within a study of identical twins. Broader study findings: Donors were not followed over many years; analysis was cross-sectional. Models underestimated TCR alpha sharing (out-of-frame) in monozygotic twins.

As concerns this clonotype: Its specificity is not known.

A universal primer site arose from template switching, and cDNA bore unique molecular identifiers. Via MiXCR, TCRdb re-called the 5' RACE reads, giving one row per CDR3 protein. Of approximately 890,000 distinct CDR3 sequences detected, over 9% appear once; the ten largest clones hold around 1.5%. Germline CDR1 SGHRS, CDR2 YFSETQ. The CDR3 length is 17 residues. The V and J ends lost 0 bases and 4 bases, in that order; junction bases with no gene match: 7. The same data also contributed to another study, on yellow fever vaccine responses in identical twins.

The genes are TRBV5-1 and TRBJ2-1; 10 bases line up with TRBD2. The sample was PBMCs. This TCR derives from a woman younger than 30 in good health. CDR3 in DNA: TGCGCCAGCAGCTTGGGGGCTAGCGGGGGCCCTTACAATGAGCAGTTCTTC. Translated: CASSLGASGGPYNEQFF.